One sample yielded the 26 T cell receptor beta chains listed below, sequenced in a study of blood T cell repertoires in COVID-19. Measured with immunoSEQ multiplex PCR; TCRdb has only the in-frame clones, and not every one. The sample consists of about 250,000 clones, approximately 86% of them appearing once. Specimen: peripheral blood. These receptors all come from an older woman who had recovered from COVID-19.

J is TRBJ2-7 and V is TRBV28, with D maybe TRBD1 (6 bases). This CDR3 has 14 residues. CDR1 is MDHEN and CDR2 is SYDVKM in the germline V gene. V was clipped by 4 bases and J by 3 bases, with 13 bases between them. CDR3 in DNA: TGTGCCAGCAGTTCCAAACAGGGAATCTACGAGCAGTACTTC. Its translation: CASSSKQGIYEQYF.

The V call is TRBV7-2, the J call TRBJ2-2; 8 nucleotides match TRBD1. CDR3 length equals 15 residues. J lost 1 base, V lost 6 bases, and 4 bases had no gene match. Germline values: CDR1 SGHTA, CDR2 FQGNSA. The CDR3: CASRWGTGNTGELFF. CDR3 nucleotide sequence: TGTGCCAGCAGGTGGGGGACAGGGAACACCGGGGAGCTGTTTTTT.

The rearrangement uses TRBV5-1 and TRBJ1-4; D gene unclear. CDR3 length equals 15 residues. Germline V gives CDR1 SGHRS, CDR2 YFSETQ. Trimming shortened V by 1 base and J by 6 bases, and 13 bases separated the two germline ends. This CDR3 is CASSLSTRRDEKLFF. The DNA for the CDR3 is TGCGCCAGCAGCTTGTCCACCAGGCGAGATGAAAAACTGTTTTTT.

V gene TRBV28 combines with J gene TRBJ2-7; D ambiguous. Germline lookup yields CDR1 MDHEN and CDR2 SYDVKM. With 5 bases removed from V and 10 bases from J, the gap between germline ends came to 12 bases. This CDR3 region has 11 residues. The CDR3: CASSPRTNQYF. DNA of the CDR3: TGTGCCAGCAGTCCCCGCACAAATCAGTACTTC.

The chain carries TRBV7-8 and TRBJ2-1, with D possibly matching TRBD2 (5 bases). The CDR3 extends over 16 amino acids. Germline-derived CDR1 and CDR2 are SGHVS and FQNEAQ. V was trimmed by 4 bases and J by 0 bases, leaving 13 bases between them. In DNA form, the CDR3 reads TGTGCCAGCAGCTCTCCCGGGGTTTCCTCCTACAATGAGCAGTTCTTC. Its translation is CASSSPGVSSYNEQFF.

The chain carries TRBV18 and TRBJ2-6, with TRBD1 matching 7 bases. With V trimmed by 8 bases and J by 1 base, 5 bases remained unmatched. This CDR3 is built from 15 residues. Germline V gives CDR1 KGHSH, CDR2 LQKENI. The CDR3 here is CASRDRVSGANVLTF. In DNA form, the CDR3 reads TGTGCCAGCCGGGACAGAGTATCTGGGGCCAACGTCCTGACTTTC. Using reference TRBV18 and TRBJ2-6 for the parts outside the CDR3, the full variable domain is NAGVMQNPRHLVRRRGQEARLRCSPMKGHSHVYWYRQLPEEGLKFMVYLQKENIIDESGMPKERFSAEFPKEGPSILRIQQVVRGDSAAYFCASRDRVSGANVLTFGAGSRLTVL.

This clone was counted between two and nine times. V usage is TRBV2 and J usage is TRBJ1-5; unclear D gene. CDR1 and CDR2 (germline): SNHLY, FYNNEI. Trimming left V 6 bases short and J 0 bases short, with 6 bases between. The CDR3 is made up of 13 amino acids. CDR3: CASRANSNQPQHF. As DNA, the CDR3 is TGTGCCAGCAGGGCAAATAGCAATCAGCCCCAGCATTTT.

The CDR3 spells CASRGTGNPPYEQYF. CDR3 DNA: TGTGCCAGCAGGGGGACAGGGAATCCCCCGTACGAGCAGTACTTC. The V call is TRBV28, the J call TRBJ2-7, with 9 bases aligning to TRBD1. CDR1 and CDR2 (germline): MDHEN, SYDVKM. The CDR3 covers 15 residues. Trimming took 6 bases from V and 4 from J; bases not matched to a gene: 10.

The rearrangement joins TRBV5-1 to TRBJ1-6, with D unclear. The V and J ends lost 4 bases and 11 bases respectively, with 22 bases between them. CDR1 and CDR2 (germline): SGHRS, YFSETQ. The CDR3 extends over 16 amino acids. DNA of the CDR3: TGCGCCAGCAGCCCCGGCGGCCAACGGGTTAGTCCACCCCTCCACTTT. Protein: CASSPGGQRVSPPLHF.

The chain joins TRBV18 to TRBJ2-7; possibly TRBD2 for D (5 bases). With 2 bases removed from V and 0 bases from J, the gap between germline ends came to 11 bases. Per the germline V gene, CDR1 is KGHSH and CDR2 is LQKENI. The CDR3 consists of 15 residues. The CDR3 loop reads CASSPSGYSSYEQYF. The CDR3 region has the DNA TGTGCCAGCTCACCATCGGGGTATAGCTCCTACGAGCAGTACTTC.

This chain joins TRBV9 and TRBJ2-3; no clear D. V lost 0 bases to trimming and J lost 8 bases, with 13 bases between them. Germline V CDR1 and CDR2: SGDLS, YYNGEE. The CDR3 runs 14 residues. For the CDR3, the DNA is TGTGCCAGCAGCGTAGATTTAGCCCTGGCTACGCAGTATTTT. Protein sequence: CASSVDLALATQYF.

This clone was counted between two and nine times. This rearrangement joins TRBV19 to TRBJ1-3, with 8 positions matching TRBD1. Per the germline V gene, CDR1 is LNHDA and CDR2 is SQIVND (reference sequence). V dropped 5 bases and J dropped 4; count of bases not matched to a gene: 7. This CDR3 is built from 15 residues. CDR3 DNA sequence: TGTGCCAGTAGTTCCCAGGGGGCAGGAGGAAACACCATATATTTT. It specifies CASSSQGAGGNTIYF.

V usage is TRBV28 and J usage is TRBJ2-1; 10 nucleotides agree with TRBD2. V shed 10 bases and J 9 bases; nucleotides not matched to a gene: 6. Per germline, CDR1 MDHEN and CDR2 SYDVKM. The CDR3 is 12 residues long. CDR3 region: CAILAGEGEQFF. For the CDR3, the DNA is TGTGCCATCCTAGCGGGGGAGGGTGAGCAGTTCTTC.

The chain couples TRBV28 to TRBJ1-6; tentative D call: TRBD1 (5 bases). CDR1 and CDR2 from the germline V gene are MDHEN and SYDVKM. Trimming left V 7 bases short and J 7 bases short, with 26 bases between. The CDR3 is made up of 18 amino acids. CDR3 residues: CASTGMGRGGPANSPLHF. As DNA, the CDR3 is TGTGCCAGCACCGGGATGGGGCGAGGAGGGCCCGCGAATTCACCCCTCCACTTT.

The V call is TRBV3-1 (or the pseudogene TRBV3-2), the J call TRBJ2-1, with D possibly being TRBD1 (5 bases). V shed 4 bases and J shed 0 bases, with 7 bases lying between them. Germline loops: CDR1 LGHDT, CDR2 YNNKEL (reference sequence). The CDR3 extends over 14 amino acids. Here the CDR3 reads CASSRQSSYNEQFF. DNA for the CDR3: TGTGCCAGCAGCCGACAGAGCTCCTACAATGAGCAGTTCTTC.

The chain is built from TRBV7-2 and TRBJ2-2; possibly TRBD2 for D (5 bases). In germline, CDR1 is SGHTA, CDR2 FQGNSA. Deletions cut 10 bases from V and 2 bases from J, with 14 bases between. This CDR3 spans 14 amino acids. DNA for the CDR3: TGTGCCACGAAGAGGGAATCTAACACCGGGGAGCTGTTTTTT. This gives the protein CATKRESNTGELFF.

The chain combines TRBV7-3 with TRBJ2-5; 7 positions agree with TRBD2. Germline lookup yields CDR1 SGHTA and CDR2 FQGTGA. The CDR3 extends over 15 amino acids. Unmatched junction bases numbered 11, after V lost 5 bases and J lost 5 bases. The CDR3 is CASSPAAAGTETQYF. CDR3 DNA sequence: TGTGCCAGCAGCCCAGCAGCAGCGGGGACGGAGACCCAGTACTTC.

The chain combines TRBV7-9 with TRBJ2-7; the D is unclear. The CDR3 covers 13 residues. Per germline, CDR1 SEHNR and CDR2 FQNEAQ (reference sequence). V shed 3 bases and J shed 0 bases, with 6 bases lying between them. The CDR3: CASSFKSSYEQYF. In DNA form, the CDR3 reads TGTGCCAGCAGCTTTAAGAGCTCCTACGAGCAGTACTTC.

This clone was picked up one time. V and J are TRBV5-1 and TRBJ1-6, with 8 bases that match TRBD1. This CDR3 region has 14 residues. J gave up 10 bases and V 4 bases, and 7 bases lay outside the gene matches. Germline V gene lookup returns CDR1 SGHRS and CDR2 YFSETQ. The CDR3 DNA reads TGCGCCAGCAGCCCGGACAGGGTGGGCTCACCCCTCCACTTT. Translated: CASSPDRVGSPLHF.

J is TRBJ1-3 and V is TRBV18; 12 bases are shared with TRBD1. The germline V gene has CDR1 KGHSH and CDR2 LQKENI. J lost 1 base, V lost 6 bases, and 4 bases had no gene match. The CDR3 has 16 amino acids. This CDR3 is CASSRDRGPSGNTIYF. The CDR3, as DNA: TGTGCCAGCTCCCGGGACAGGGGGCCATCTGGAAACACCATATATTTT.

The chain has TRBV6-5 and TRBJ1-6; D is unresolved. This CDR3 has 13 residues. The V gene's germline CDR1 is MNHEY and CDR2 SVGAGI. V was clipped by 6 bases and J by 11 bases, with 14 bases between them. The CDR3 bases are TGTGCCAGCAGAAACGCGGGGTACGCACCCCTCCACTTT. The encoded protein is CASRNAGYAPLHF.

The chain employs TRBV20-1 and TRBJ2-1; D call uncertain. V lost 4 bases and J lost 8, with 9 bases in between. Germline assignment: CDR1 DFQATT and CDR2 SNEGSKA (reference sequence). The CDR3 extends over 11 amino acids. CDR3 bases: TGCAGTGCTACCCGGTCCGATGAGCAGTTCTTC. Translating it yields CSATRSDEQFF.

V and J are TRBV28 and TRBJ2-7; 8 nucleotides agree with TRBD2. The CDR3 length is 15 residues. CDR1 MDHEN and CDR2 SYDVKM come from the germline V gene. The V gene end was trimmed by 2 bases and the J gene end by 1 base; junction bases not matched to a gene: 4. The CDR3 region has the DNA TGTGCCAGCAGTTTAGGGGGACTAGAATCCTACGAGCAGTACTTC. This gives the protein CASSLGGLESYEQYF.

V and J are TRBV6-5 and TRBJ2-7; 8 bases map to TRBD1. CDR1 and CDR2 from the germline V gene are MNHEY and SVGAGI. The CDR3 spans 12 residues. Germline trimming cut 6 bases from V and 5 bases from J; bases unmatched to any gene: 3. CDR3 in amino acids: CASRSGGDEQYF. The CDR3 DNA is TGTGCCAGCAGATCAGGGGGCGACGAGCAGTACTTC.

The rearrangement uses TRBV9 and TRBJ2-3, with a weak D call TRBD2 (5 bases). Germline V lookup: CDR1 SGDLS, CDR2 YYNGEE. This CDR3 is 14 amino acids long. V was cut by 4 bases and J by 0 bases, with 9 bases left in between. CDR3 sequence (DNA): TGTGCCAGCAGCCTACGAGGGAGCACAGATACGCAGTATTTT. Encoded protein: CASSLRGSTDTQYF.

The V and J genes are TRBV13 and TRBJ2-7; the D is unclear. V was cut by 2 bases and J by 1 base, with 6 bases left in between. This CDR3 is 13 amino acids long. In germline, CDR1 is PRHDT, CDR2 FYEKMQ (reference sequence). CDR3 sequence: CASSLYNSYEQYF. The CDR3 DNA sequence: TGTGCCAGCAGCTTATACAATTCCTACGAGCAGTACTTC.